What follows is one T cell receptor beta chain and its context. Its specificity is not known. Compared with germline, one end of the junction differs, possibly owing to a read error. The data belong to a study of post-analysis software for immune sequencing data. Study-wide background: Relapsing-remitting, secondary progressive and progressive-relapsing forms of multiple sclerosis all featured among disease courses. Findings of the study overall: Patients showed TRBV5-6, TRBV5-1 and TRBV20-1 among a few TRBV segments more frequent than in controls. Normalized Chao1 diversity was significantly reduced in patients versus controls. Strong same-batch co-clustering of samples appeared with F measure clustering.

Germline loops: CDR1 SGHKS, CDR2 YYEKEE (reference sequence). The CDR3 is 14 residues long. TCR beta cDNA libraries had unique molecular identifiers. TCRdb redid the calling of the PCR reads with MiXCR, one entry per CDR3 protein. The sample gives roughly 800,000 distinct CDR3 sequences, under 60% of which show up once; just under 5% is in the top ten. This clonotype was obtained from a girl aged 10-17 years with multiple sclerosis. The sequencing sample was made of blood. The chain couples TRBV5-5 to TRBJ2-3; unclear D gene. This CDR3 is CARSPQRSTDTQYF. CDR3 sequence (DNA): TGTGCCCGCAGTCCTCAGCGCTCGACAGATACGCAGTATTTT. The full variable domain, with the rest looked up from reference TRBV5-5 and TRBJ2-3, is DAGVTQSPTHLIKTRGQQVTLRCSPISGHKSVSWYQQVLGQGPQFIFQYYEKEERGRGNFPDRFSARQFPNYSSELNVNALLLGDSALYLCARSPQRSTDTQYFGPGTRLTVL.